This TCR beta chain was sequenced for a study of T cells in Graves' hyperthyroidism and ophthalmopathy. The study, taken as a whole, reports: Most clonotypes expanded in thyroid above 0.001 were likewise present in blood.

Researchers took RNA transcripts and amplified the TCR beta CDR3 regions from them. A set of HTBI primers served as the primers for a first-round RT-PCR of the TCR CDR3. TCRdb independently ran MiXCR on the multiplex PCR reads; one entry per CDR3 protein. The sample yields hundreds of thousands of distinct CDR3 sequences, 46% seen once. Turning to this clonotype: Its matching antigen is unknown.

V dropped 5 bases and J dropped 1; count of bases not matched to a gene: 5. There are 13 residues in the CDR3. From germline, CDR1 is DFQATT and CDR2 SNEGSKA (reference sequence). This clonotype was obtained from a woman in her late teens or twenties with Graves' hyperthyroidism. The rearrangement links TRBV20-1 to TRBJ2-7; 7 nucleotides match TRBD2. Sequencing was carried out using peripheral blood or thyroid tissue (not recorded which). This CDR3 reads CSAPREGSYEQYF. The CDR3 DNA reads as TGCAGTGCTCCAAGGGAGGGGTCCTACGAGCAGTACTTC.